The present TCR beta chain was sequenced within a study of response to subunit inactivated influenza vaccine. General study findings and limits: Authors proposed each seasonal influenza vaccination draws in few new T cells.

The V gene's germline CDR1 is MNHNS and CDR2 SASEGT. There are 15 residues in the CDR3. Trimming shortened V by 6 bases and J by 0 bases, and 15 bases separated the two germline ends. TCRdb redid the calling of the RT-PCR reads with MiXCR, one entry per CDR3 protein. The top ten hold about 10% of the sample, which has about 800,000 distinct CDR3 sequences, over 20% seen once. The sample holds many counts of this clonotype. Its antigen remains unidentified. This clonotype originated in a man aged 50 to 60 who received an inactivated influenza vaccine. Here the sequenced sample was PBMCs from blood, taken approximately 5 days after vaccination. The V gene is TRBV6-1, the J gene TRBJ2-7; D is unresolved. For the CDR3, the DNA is TGTGCCAGCAGCCTGAGACCAAGCCTCTCCTACGAGCAGTACTTC. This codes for CASSLRPSLSYEQYF.